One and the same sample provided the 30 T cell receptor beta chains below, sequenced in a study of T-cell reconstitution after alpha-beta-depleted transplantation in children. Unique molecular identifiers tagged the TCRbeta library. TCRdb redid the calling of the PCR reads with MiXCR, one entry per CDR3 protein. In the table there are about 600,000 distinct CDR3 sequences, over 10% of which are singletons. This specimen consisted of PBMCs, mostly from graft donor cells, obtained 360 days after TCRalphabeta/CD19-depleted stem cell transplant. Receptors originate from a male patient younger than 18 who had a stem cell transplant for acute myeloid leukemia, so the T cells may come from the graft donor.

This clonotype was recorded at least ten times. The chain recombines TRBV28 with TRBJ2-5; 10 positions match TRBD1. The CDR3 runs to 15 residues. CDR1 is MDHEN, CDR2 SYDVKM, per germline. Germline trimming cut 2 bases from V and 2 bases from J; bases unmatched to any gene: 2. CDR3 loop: CASSLRTGGQETQYF. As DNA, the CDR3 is TGTGCCAGCAGTTTACGGACAGGGGGGCAAGAGACCCAGTACTTC. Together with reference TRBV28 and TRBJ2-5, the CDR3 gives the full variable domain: DVKVTQSSRYLVKRTGEKVFLECVQDMDHENMFWYRQDPGLGLRLIYFSYDVKMKEKGDIPEGYSVSREKKERFSLILESASTNQTSMYLCASSLRTGGQETQYFGPGTRLLVL.

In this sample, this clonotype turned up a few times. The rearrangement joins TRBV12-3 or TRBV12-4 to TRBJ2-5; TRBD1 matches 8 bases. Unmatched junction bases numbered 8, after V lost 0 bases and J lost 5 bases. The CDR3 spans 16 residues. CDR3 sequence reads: CASSLARAGGGETQYF. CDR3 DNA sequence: TGTGCCAGCAGTTTAGCGCGGGCAGGGGGCGGTGAGACCCAGTACTTC.

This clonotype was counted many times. The CDR3 region is CAISVLEWDEQFF. DNA for the CDR3: TGTGCCATCAGTGTTCTAGAATGGGATGAGCAGTTCTTC. J is TRBJ2-1 and V is TRBV10-3; D gene ambiguous. The CDR3 loop spans 13 amino acids. Between the trimmed V and J ends, which lost 4 bases and 8 bases, there was a span of 12 bases. CDR1 is ENHRY, CDR2 SYGVKD, per germline.

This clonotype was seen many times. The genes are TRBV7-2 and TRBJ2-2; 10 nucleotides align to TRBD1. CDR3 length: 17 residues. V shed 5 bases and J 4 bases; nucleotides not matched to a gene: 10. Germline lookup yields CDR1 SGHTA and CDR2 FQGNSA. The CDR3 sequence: CASSPRPGQGPTGELFF. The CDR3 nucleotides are TGTGCCAGCAGCCCTCGACCGGGACAGGGGCCCACCGGGGAGCTGTTTTTT.

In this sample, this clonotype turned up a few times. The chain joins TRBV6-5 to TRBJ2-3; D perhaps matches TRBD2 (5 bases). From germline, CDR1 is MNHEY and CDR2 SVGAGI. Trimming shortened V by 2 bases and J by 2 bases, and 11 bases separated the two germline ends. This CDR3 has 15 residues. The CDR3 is CASSYPASNTDTQYF. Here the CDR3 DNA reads TGTGCCAGCAGTTACCCGGCTAGCAACACAGATACGCAGTATTTT.

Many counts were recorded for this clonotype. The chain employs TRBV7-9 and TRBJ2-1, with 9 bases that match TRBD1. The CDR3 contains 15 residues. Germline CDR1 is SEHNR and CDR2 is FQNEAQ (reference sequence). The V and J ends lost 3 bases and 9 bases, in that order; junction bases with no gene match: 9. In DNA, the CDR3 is TGTGCCAGCAGCTTCCGGGACAGGGTGTTTGCTGAGCAGTTCTTC. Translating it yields CASSFRDRVFAEQFF.

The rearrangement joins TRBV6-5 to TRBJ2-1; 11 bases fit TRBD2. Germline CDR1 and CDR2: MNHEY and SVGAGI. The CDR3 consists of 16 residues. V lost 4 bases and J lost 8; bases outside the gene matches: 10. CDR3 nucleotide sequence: TGTGCCAGCAGTTTCACACTAGCGGGAGTCTTCCATGAGCAGTTCTTC. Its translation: CASSFTLAGVFHEQFF.

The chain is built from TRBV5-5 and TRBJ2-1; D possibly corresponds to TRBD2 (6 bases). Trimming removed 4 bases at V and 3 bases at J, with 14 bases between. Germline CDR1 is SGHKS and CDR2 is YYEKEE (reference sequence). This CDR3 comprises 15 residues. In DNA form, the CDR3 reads TGTGCCAGCAGCCGACCGGCGGGAAACTACAATGAGCAGTTCTTC. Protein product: CASSRPAGNYNEQFF.

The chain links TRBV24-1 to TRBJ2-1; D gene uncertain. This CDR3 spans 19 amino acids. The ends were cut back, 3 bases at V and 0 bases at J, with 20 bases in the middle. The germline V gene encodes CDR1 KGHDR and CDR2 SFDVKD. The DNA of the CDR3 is TGTGCCACCAGTGATCCCTCGGGCACTGGGAAAGTCTCCTACAATGAGCAGTTCTTC. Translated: CATSDPSGTGKVSYNEQFF.

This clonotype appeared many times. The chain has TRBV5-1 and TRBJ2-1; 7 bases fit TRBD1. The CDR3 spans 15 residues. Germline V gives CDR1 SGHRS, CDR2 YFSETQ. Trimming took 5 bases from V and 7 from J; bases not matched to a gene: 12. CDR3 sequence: CASSPDRVGWNEQFF. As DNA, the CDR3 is TGCGCCAGCAGTCCCGACAGGGTTGGTTGGAATGAGCAGTTCTTC.

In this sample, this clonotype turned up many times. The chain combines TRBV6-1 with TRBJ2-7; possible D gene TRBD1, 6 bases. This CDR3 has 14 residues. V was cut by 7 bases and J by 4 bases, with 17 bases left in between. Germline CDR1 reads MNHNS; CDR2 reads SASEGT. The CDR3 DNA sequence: TGTGCCAGCATTCAGCGAGGGGGTATTTACGAGCAGTACTTC. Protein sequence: CASIQRGGIYEQYF.

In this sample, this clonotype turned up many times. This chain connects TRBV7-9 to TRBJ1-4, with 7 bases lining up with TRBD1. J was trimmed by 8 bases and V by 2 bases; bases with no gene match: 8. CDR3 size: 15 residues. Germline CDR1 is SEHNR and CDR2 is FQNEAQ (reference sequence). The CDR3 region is CASSLRDSGNEKLFF. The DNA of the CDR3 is TGTGCCAGCAGCTTACGGGACAGTGGTAACGAAAAACTGTTTTTT.

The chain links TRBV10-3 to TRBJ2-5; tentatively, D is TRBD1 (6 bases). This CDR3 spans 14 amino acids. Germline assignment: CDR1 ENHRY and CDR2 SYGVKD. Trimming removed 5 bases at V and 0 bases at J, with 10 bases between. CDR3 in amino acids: CAISIGGDQETQYF. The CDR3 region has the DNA TGTGCCATCAGTATAGGGGGAGACCAAGAGACCCAGTACTTC.

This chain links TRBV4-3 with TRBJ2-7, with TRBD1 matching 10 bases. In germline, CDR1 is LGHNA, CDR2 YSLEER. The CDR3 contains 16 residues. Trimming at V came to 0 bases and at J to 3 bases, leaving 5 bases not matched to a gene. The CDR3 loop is CASSQDDGQGGYEQYF. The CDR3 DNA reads TGCGCCAGCAGCCAAGATGACGGACAGGGGGGCTACGAGCAGTACTTC.

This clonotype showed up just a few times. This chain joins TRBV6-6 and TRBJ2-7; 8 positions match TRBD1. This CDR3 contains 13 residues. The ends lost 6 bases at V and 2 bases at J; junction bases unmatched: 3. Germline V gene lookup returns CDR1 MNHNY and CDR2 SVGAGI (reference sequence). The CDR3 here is CASRDRVPYEQYF. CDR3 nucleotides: TGTGCCAGCAGGGACAGGGTACCCTACGAGCAGTACTTC.

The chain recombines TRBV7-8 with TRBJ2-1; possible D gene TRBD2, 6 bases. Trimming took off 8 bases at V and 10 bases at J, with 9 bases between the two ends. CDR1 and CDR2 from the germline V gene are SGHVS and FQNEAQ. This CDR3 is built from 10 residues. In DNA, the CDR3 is TGTGCCAGCGGGACTGTCGAGCAGTTCTTC. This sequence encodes CASGTVEQFF. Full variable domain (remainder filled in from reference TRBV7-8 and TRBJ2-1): GAGVSQSPRYKVAKRGQDVALRCDPISGHVSLFWYQQALGQGPEFLTYFQNEAQLDKSGLPSDRFFAERPEGSVSTLKIQRTQQEDSAVYLCASGTVEQFFGPGTRLTVL.

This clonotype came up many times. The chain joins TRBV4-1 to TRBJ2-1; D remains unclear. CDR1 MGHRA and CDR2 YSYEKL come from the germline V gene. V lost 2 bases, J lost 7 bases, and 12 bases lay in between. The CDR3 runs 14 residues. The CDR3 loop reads CASSQPPPQNEQFF. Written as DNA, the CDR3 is TGCGCCAGCAGCCAACCCCCTCCTCAGAATGAGCAGTTCTTC.

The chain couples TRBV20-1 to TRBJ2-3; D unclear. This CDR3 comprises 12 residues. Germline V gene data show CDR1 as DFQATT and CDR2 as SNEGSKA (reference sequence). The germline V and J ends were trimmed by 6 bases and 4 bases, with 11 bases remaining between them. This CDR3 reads CSARLLADTQYF. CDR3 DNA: TGCAGTGCCCGCCTCTTAGCAGATACGCAGTATTTT.

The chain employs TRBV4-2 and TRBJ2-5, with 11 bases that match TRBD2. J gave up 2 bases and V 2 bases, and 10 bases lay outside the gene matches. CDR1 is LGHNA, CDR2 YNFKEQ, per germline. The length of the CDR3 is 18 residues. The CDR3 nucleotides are TGTGCCAGCAGCCAACAACTGGGGGGACTAGCGGAACAAGAGACCCAGTACTTC. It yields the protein CASSQQLGGLAEQETQYF.

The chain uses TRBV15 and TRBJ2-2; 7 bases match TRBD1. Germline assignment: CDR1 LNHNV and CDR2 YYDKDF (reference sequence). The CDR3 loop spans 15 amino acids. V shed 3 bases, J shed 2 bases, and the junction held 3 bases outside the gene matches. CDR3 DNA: TGTGCCACCAGCAGGGACAGGTTAAACACCGGGGAGCTGTTTTTT. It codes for CATSRDRLNTGELFF.

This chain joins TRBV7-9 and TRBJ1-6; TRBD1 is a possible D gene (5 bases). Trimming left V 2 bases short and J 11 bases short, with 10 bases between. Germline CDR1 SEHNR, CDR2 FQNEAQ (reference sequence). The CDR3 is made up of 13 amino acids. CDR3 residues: CASSLTQGTPLHF. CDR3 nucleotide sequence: TGTGCCAGCAGCTTAACGCAGGGAACACCCCTCCACTTT.

For the CDR3, the DNA is TGTGCCAGCAGTTTATCGGGGGTGCGGAACGAGCAGTACTTC. Its protein is CASSLSGVRNEQYF. The chain recombines TRBV28 with TRBJ2-7, with D maybe TRBD2 (6 bases). V gave up 1 base and J gave up 5 bases, with 12 bases separating them. Germline V gives CDR1 MDHEN, CDR2 SYDVKM. The CDR3 is 14 residues long.

This CDR3 reads CASSLWGGVGDTQYF. The DNA of the CDR3 is TGTGCCAGCAGTTTATGGGGGGGAGTGGGAGATACGCAGTATTTT. This chain links TRBV12-3 or TRBV12-4 with TRBJ2-3, with 7 bases matching TRBD2. The trim removed 2 bases at V and 5 bases at J, leaving 7 bases unmatched. The length of the CDR3 is 15 residues.

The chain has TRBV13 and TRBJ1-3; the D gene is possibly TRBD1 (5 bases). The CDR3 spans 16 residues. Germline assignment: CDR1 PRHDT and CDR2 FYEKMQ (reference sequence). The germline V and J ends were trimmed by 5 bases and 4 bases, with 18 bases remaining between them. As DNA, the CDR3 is TGTGCCAGCAGCGGATTGGGGGATGGATACGGAAACACCATATATTTT. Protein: CASSGLGDGYGNTIYF.

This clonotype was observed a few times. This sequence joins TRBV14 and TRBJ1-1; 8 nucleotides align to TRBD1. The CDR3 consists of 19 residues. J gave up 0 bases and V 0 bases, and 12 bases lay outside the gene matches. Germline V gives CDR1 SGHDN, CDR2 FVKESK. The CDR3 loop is CASSQDKEWQGAMNTEAFF. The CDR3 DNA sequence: TGTGCCAGCAGCCAAGATAAGGAATGGCAGGGGGCGATGAACACTGAAGCTTTCTTT.

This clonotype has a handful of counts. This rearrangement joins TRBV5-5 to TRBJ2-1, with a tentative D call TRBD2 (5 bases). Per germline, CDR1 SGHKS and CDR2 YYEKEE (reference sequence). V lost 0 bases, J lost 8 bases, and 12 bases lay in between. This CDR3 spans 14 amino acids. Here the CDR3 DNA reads TGTGCCAGCAGCTTGGACGGGGTGCTTGATGAGCAGTTCTTC. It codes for CASSLDGVLDEQFF.

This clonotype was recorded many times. The CDR3 loop reads CATSDPDASSTDTQYF. For the CDR3, the DNA is TGTGCCACCAGTGATCCGGACGCCTCTAGCACAGATACGCAGTATTTT. J is TRBJ2-3 and V is TRBV24-1, with unresolved D. CDR1 is KGHDR and CDR2 is SFDVKD in the germline V gene. The V and J ends lost 3 bases and 0 bases respectively, with 12 bases between them. The CDR3 has 16 residues.

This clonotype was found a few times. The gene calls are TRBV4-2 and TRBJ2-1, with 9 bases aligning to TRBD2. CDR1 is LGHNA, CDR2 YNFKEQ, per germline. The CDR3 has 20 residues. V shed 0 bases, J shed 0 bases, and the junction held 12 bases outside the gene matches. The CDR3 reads CASSQDKGAGGMSSYNEQFF. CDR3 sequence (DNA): TGTGCCAGCAGCCAAGATAAGGGAGCGGGAGGTATGAGCTCCTACAATGAGCAGTTCTTC.

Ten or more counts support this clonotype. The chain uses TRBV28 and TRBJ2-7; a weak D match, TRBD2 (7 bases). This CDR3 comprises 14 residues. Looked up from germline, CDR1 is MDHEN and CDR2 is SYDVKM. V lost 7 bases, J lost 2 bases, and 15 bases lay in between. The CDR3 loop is CASTKGGSAYEQYF. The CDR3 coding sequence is TGTGCCAGCACCAAGGGGGGGAGTGCCTACGAGCAGTACTTC.

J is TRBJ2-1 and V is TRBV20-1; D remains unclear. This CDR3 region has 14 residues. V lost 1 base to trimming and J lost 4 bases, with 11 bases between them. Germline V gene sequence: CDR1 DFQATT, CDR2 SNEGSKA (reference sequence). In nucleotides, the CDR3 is TGCAGTGCTAGAGGTCCGCTTGAATACAATGAGCAGTTCTTC. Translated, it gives CSARGPLEYNEQFF.